Listed here are 5 T cell receptor beta chains from one sample, sequenced in a study of beta chain features in type 1 diabetes. Study conclusions and caveats: When Type 1 diabetes patients were examined, their TCRB CDR3s proved moderately but significantly shorter in all four CD4+ subsets.

These receptors lack a known antigen. Expressed TCRB transcripts got sequenced, as all isolated RNA was reverse transcribed. Sequencing used immunoSEQ multiplex PCR; TCRdb keeps in-frame clones, though not all of them. Among roughly 340,000 clones listed, roughly 14% were seen once. The specimen was naive CD4+ T cells from blood. These receptor sequences come from a woman aged 18-30 years with type 1 diabetes.

The genes are TRBV27 and TRBJ2-5, with 9 bases aligning to TRBD1. CDR3 size: 16 residues. J lost 2 bases, V lost 5 bases, and 9 bases had no gene match. Germline CDR1 MNHEY, CDR2 SMNVEV (reference sequence). CDR3 DNA: TGTGCCAGCAGTCAGACAGGGGGATTGGGGCAAGAGACCCAGTACTTC. This sequence encodes CASSQTGGLGQETQYF.

The table lists this clone with a few counts. The V and J genes are TRBV5-5 and TRBJ2-2, with 9 bases matching TRBD1. The CDR3 is made up of 14 amino acids. Unmatched junction bases numbered 4, after V lost 6 bases and J lost 4 bases. Germline V gives CDR1 SGHKS, CDR2 YYEKEE (reference sequence). CDR3 bases: TGTGCCAGCAAGGAACAGGGGGCCACCGGGGAGCTGTTTTTT. It translates to CASKEQGATGELFF.

The chain uses TRBV11-2 and TRBJ2-2; TRBD1 might be the D (6 bases). The CDR3 extends over 14 amino acids. Germline V lookup: CDR1 SGHAT, CDR2 FQNNGV. V was cut by 5 bases and J by 2 bases, with 9 bases left in between. The CDR3 coding sequence is TGTGCCAGCAGCCAACAGGGAAACACCGGGGAGCTGTTTTTT. Residues: CASSQQGNTGELFF.

There are a few counts of this clone. The rearrangement uses TRBV5-1 and TRBJ1-2; D not resolved. This CDR3 contains 15 residues. V lost 4 bases and J lost 1, with 14 bases in between. Germline CDR1 is SGHRS and CDR2 is YFSETQ. The CDR3 DNA sequence: TGCGCCAGCAGCCCCGCGGTCCATCGTAACTATGGCTACACCTTC. Translating gives CASSPAVHRNYGYTF.

Comments on this clone: Other nucleotide sequences in the sample specify the same CDR3. The V call is TRBV18, the J call TRBJ1-2, with a weak D call TRBD1 (6 bases). The CDR3 has 13 amino acids. Between the trimmed V and J ends, which lost 6 bases and 5 bases, there was a span of 13 bases. Germline CDR1 KGHSH, CDR2 LQKENI. The CDR3 sequence: CASSPDSSYGYTF. CDR3 in DNA: TGTGCCAGCTCGCCGGACAGTAGTTATGGCTACACCTTC.